The next 20 T cell receptor beta chains were all read from a single sample in a study of CD8 T cells in acute hepatitis C reinfection. The table came from immunoSEQ multiplex PCR; TCRdb's copy has only in-frame clones and leaves some out. Among some 38,000 clones listed, around 87% were seen once. Indicated time point: naive CD8 control sorted from an acute-time-point sample. Specimen: naive CD8+ T cells from PBMCs. Every receptor here comes from a man younger than 45 with chronic hepatitis C.

The V gene is TRBV25-1, the J gene TRBJ2-3, with TRBD1 matching over 12 bases. This CDR3 has 14 amino acids. Trimming removed 6 bases from V and 7 bases from J; junction bases left unmatched: 5. CDR1 MGHDK and CDR2 SYGVNS come from the germline V gene. CDR3 loop: CASRTGQGAYTQYF. In nucleotides, the CDR3 is TGTGCCAGCAGAACGGGACAGGGGGCATATACGCAGTATTTT. The full variable domain, with the rest looked up from reference TRBV25-1 and TRBJ2-3, is EADIYQTPRYLVIGTGKKITLECSQTMGHDKMYWYQQDPGMELHLIHYSYGVNSTEKGDLSSESTVSRIRTEHFPLTLESARPSHTSQYLCASRTGQGAYTQYFGPGTRLTVL.

The chain combines TRBV9 with TRBJ2-2; D perhaps matches TRBD1 (6 bases). Germline lookup yields CDR1 SGDLS and CDR2 YYNGEE. The V and J ends lost 3 bases and 0 bases respectively, with 6 bases between them. The CDR3 length is 14 residues. CDR3 coding DNA: TGTGCCAGCAGCGGGACAGCGAACACCGGGGAGCTGTTTTTT. Translation: CASSGTANTGELFF.

This clone showed up just a few times. The chain employs TRBV2 and TRBJ1-4; a weak D match, TRBD1 (6 bases). With 10 bases removed from V and 2 bases from J, the gap between germline ends came to 14 bases. Germline V gives CDR1 SNHLY, CDR2 FYNNEI. The CDR3 totals 14 residues. The CDR3 coding sequence is TGTGCCATCACCCGGACAGTCACTAATGAAAAACTGTTTTTT. As protein: CAITRTVTNEKLFF. Looking up the rest from reference TRBV2 and TRBJ1-4 gives the full variable domain: EPEVTQTPSHQVTQMGQEVILRCVPISNHLYFYWYRQILGQKVEFLVSFYNNEISEKSEIFDDQFSVERPDGSNFTLKIRSTKLEDSAMYFCAITRTVTNEKLFFGSGTQLSVL.

This chain uses TRBV27 with TRBJ2-7, with D perhaps being TRBD1 or TRBD2 (5 bases each). Germline assignment: CDR1 MNHEY and CDR2 SMNVEV (reference sequence). The CDR3 totals 14 residues. V was clipped by 5 bases and J by 5 bases, with 16 bases between them. Here the CDR3 DNA reads TGTGCCAGCAGTCCCTCGACTACAGGCGACGAGCAGTACTTC. The encoded protein is CASSPSTTGDEQYF.

CDR3 loop: CASSQDPGGWQPQHF. CDR3 in DNA: TGCGCCAGCAGCCAAGATCCAGGGGGCTGGCAGCCCCAGCATTTT. The V call is TRBV4-1, the J call TRBJ1-5; TRBD1 agrees at 8 bases. Germline V lookup: CDR1 MGHRA, CDR2 YSYEKL. V gave up 0 bases and J gave up 7 bases; unmatched junction bases: 5. This CDR3 spans 15 amino acids.

The rearrangement uses TRBV13 and TRBJ1-5, with TRBD1 identical over 7 bases. Unmatched junction bases numbered 7, after V lost 5 bases and J lost 6 bases. The CDR3 loop spans 14 amino acids. Germline V gene data show CDR1 as PRHDT and CDR2 as FYEKMQ (reference sequence). The CDR3 DNA reads as TGTGCCAGCAGCACACGAGGGACAGCTCAGCCCCAGCATTTT. Protein sequence: CASSTRGTAQPQHF.

This chain links TRBV5-1 with TRBJ2-3; TRBD2 matches 10 bases. CDR3 length: 14 amino acids. Looked up from germline, CDR1 is SGHRS and CDR2 is YFSETQ. V lost 5 bases to trimming and J lost 8 bases; unmatched junction nucleotides: 8. In DNA, the CDR3 is TGCGCCAGCAGTCTAGCGGGAGAACGGGGTACGCAGTATTTT. Translating gives CASSLAGERGTQYF. The complete variable domain, with remaining parts taken from reference TRBV5-1 and TRBJ2-3, reads KAGVTQTPRYLIKTRGQQVTLSCSPISGHRSVSWYQQTPGQGLQFLFEYFSETQRNKGNFPGRFSGRQFSNSRSEMNVSTLELGDSALYLCASSLAGERGTQYFGPGTRLTVL.

The genes are TRBV11-3 and TRBJ2-3; the D gene could be TRBD1 or TRBD2 (5 bases each). CDR3 length: 11 amino acids. The germline V and J ends were trimmed by 8 bases and 6 bases, with 9 bases remaining between them. CDR1 and CDR2 (germline): SGHNT, YENEEA. CDR3 coding DNA: TGTGCCAGCGGGTGGGGGGATACGCAGTATTTT. As protein: CASGWGDTQYF.

Written as DNA, the CDR3 is TGTGCCAGCTCATCCGGGACAGGGGGCGACGAGCAGTACTTC. This translates into CASSSGTGGDEQYF. The rearrangement links TRBV18 to TRBJ2-7; TRBD1 matches at 12 bases. The CDR3 sequence is 14 residues long. The germline gives CDR1 KGHSH, CDR2 LQKENI. With 5 bases clipped from V and 5 bases from J, the junction kept 4 bases outside the gene matches.

The chain carries TRBV27 and TRBJ2-1; D is perhaps TRBD1 or TRBD2 (5 bases each). The germline gives CDR1 MNHEY, CDR2 SMNVEV (reference sequence). The CDR3 is 14 residues long. Trimming took 6 bases from V and 6 from J, leaving 15 bases between them. CDR3 protein: CASSRDPLGNEQFF. The CDR3 DNA sequence: TGTGCCAGCAGCCGGGACCCCCTGGGCAATGAGCAGTTCTTC.

The genes are TRBV19 and TRBJ2-1; D unresolved. Germline CDR1 is LNHDA and CDR2 is SQIVND (reference sequence). The CDR3 totals 13 residues. V lost 3 bases and J 6 bases, leaving 9 bases between the germline ends. The DNA for the CDR3 is TGTGCCAGTAGTATCCTCTCGGTCAATGAGCAGTTCTTC. Residues: CASSILSVNEQFF.

This clone was seen once. The chain employs TRBV4-1 and TRBJ2-7, with TRBD1 identical over 9 bases. The CDR3 is 13 residues long. Germline CDR1 and CDR2: MGHRA and YSYEKL. Germline trimming cut 3 bases from V and 6 bases from J; bases unmatched to any gene: 3. CDR3 in amino acids: CASSHGQGFEQYF. Written as DNA, the CDR3 is TGCGCCAGCAGCCACGGACAGGGGTTCGAGCAGTACTTC.

The chain employs TRBV29-1 and TRBJ2-3, with TRBD1 as a possible D gene (6 bases). The CDR3 has 12 residues. CDR1 SQVTM and CDR2 ANQGSEA come from the germline V gene. V lost 5 bases, J lost 6 bases, and 12 bases lay in between. CDR3 amino acids: CSVHGQWDTQYF. For the CDR3, the DNA is TGCAGCGTTCACGGACAGTGGGATACGCAGTATTTT.

The gene calls are TRBV5-4 and TRBJ1-2; the D is unclear. V lost 0 bases and J 3 bases, leaving 3 bases between the germline ends. This CDR3 spans 12 amino acids. Germline CDR1 and CDR2: SGHNT and YYREEE (reference sequence). The chain's CDR3 is CASSLGDYGYTF. Here the CDR3 DNA reads TGTGCCAGCAGCTTGGGGGACTATGGCTACACCTTC. Together with reference TRBV5-4 and TRBJ1-2, the CDR3 gives the full variable domain: ETGVTQSPTHLIKTRGQQVTLRCSSQSGHNTVSWYQQALGQGPQFIFQYYREEENGRGNFPPRFSGLQFPNYSSELNVNALELDDSALYLCASSLGDYGYTFGSGTRLTVV.

The genes are TRBV9 and TRBJ2-7; TRBD1 is a possible D gene (6 bases). Trimming cost V 0 bases and J 3 bases, with 10 bases left between them. Germline loops: CDR1 SGDLS, CDR2 YYNGEE. The CDR3 spans 14 residues. The CDR3: CASSVGSDSYEQYF. As DNA, the CDR3 is TGTGCCAGCAGCGTAGGTTCGGACAGCTACGAGCAGTACTTC. The whole variable domain, remainder taken from reference TRBV9 and TRBJ2-7, is DSGVTQTPKHLITATGQRVTLRCSPRSGDLSVYWYQQSLDQGLQFLIQYYNGEERAKGNILERFSAQQFPDLHSELNLSSLELGDSALYFCASSVGSDSYEQYFGPGTRLTVT.

The chain uses TRBV27 and TRBJ2-5, with 10 bases lining up with TRBD2. This CDR3 contains 14 residues. CDR1 and CDR2 from the germline V gene are MNHEY and SMNVEV (reference sequence). The trim removed 6 bases at V and 4 bases at J, leaving 5 bases unmatched. This CDR3 is CASSLAGVGETQYF. CDR3 sequence (DNA): TGTGCCAGCAGCCTAGCGGGAGTTGGAGAGACCCAGTACTTC.

The rearrangement uses TRBV27 and TRBJ2-1; D is possibly TRBD1 (5 bases). This CDR3 is 15 amino acids long. Per germline, CDR1 MNHEY and CDR2 SMNVEV (reference sequence). The V end lost 7 bases, the J end lost 8 bases, and 21 bases lay between the germline ends. The DNA for the CDR3 is TGTGCCAGCAACCCGGGCCTGGGGCTTTGGGATGAGCAGTTCTTC. Protein: CASNPGLGLWDEQFF.

This chain uses TRBV15 with TRBJ1-1; possible D gene TRBD1, 6 bases. Trimming took off 5 bases at V and 1 base at J, with 11 bases between the two ends. This CDR3 is 14 amino acids long. Germline-derived CDR1 and CDR2 are LNHNV and YYDKDF (reference sequence). The CDR3 DNA is TGTGCCACCAGCCCTAGAGGGGGGAACACTGAAGCTTTCTTT. Encoded protein: CATSPRGGNTEAFF.

V usage is TRBV5-6 and J usage is TRBJ1-2; TRBD1 agrees at 9 bases. With 2 bases clipped from V and 2 bases from J, the junction kept 4 bases outside the gene matches. CDR1 is SGHDT, CDR2 YYEEEE, per germline. The CDR3 length is 15 residues. The CDR3: CASSFSGQGNYGYTF. The CDR3 coding sequence is TGTGCCAGCAGCTTCTCGGGACAGGGCAACTATGGCTACACCTTC.

The V and J genes are TRBV5-4 and TRBJ2-1, with 8 bases matching TRBD2. Trimming cost V 1 base and J 6 bases; bases outside gene matches: 3. Per germline, CDR1 SGHNT and CDR2 YYREEE (reference sequence). This CDR3 contains 14 residues. CDR3 sequence (DNA): TGTGCCAGCAGCTTGCGGGGGGGCCTCAATGAGCAGTTCTTC. The encoded protein is CASSLRGGLNEQFF.